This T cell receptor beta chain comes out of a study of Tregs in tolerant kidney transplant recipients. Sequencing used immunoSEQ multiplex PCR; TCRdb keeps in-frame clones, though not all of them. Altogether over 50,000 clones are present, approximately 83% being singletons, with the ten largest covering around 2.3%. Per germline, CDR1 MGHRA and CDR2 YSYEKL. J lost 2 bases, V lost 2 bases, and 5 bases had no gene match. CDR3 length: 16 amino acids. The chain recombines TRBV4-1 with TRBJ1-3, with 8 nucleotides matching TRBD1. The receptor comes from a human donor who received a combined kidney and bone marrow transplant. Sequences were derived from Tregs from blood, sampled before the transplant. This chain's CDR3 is CASSQKQGDPGNTIYF. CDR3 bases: TGCGCCAGCAGCCAAAAACAGGGGGACCCTGGAAACACCATATATTTT.